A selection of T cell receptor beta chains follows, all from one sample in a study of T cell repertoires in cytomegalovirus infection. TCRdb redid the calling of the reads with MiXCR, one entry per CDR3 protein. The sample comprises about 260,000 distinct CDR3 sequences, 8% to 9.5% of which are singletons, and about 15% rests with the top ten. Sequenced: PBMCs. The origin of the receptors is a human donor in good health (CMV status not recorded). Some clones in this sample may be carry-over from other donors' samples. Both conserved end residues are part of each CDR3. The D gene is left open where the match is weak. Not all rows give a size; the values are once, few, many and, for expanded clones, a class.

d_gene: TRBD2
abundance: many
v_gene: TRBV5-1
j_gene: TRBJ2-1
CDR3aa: CASSLQTSGYNEQFF
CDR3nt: TGCGCCAGCAGCTTACAGACTAGCGGATACAATGAGCAGTTCTTC

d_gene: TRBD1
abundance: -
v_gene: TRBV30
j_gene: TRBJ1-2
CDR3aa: CAWTTGGRGYTF
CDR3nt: TGTGCCTGGACTACAGGGGGCCGTGGCTACACCTTC

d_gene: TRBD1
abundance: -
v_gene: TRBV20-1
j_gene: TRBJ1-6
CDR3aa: CSARPGTGSSPLHF
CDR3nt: TGCAGTGCCAGGCCTGGGACAGGGAGTTCACCCCTCCACTTT

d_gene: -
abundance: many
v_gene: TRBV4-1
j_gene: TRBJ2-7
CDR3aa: CASSQEGWGEQYF
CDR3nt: TGCGCCAGCAGCCAAGAAGGTTGGGGGGAGCAGTACTTC

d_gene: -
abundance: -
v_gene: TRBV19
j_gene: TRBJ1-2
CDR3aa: CASSIVDFYGYTF
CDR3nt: TGTGCCAGTAGTATAGTCGACTTCTATGGCTACACCTTC

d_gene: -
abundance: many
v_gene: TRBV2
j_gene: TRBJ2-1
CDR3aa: CASNVGLDEQFF
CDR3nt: TGTGCCAGCAATGTGGGGCTCGATGAGCAGTTCTTC

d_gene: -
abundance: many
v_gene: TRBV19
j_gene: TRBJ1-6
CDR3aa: CASSIGARPDDSPLHF
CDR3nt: TGTGCCAGTAGTATAGGGGCCCGGCCCGATGATTCACCCCTCCACTTT

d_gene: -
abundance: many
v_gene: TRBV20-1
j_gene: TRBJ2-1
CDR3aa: CSADQGLYNEQFF
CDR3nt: TGCAGTGCTGATCAGGGCCTATACAATGAGCAGTTCTTC

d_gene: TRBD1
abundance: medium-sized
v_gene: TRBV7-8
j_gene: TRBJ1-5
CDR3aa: CASSTGASNQPQHF
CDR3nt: TGTGCCAGCAGCACAGGGGCCTCAAATCAGCCCCAGCATTTT

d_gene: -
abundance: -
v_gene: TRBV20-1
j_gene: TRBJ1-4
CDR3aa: CSARDEAQNEKLFF
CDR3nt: TGCAGTGCTAGAGATGAGGCCCAAAATGAAAAACTGTTTTTT

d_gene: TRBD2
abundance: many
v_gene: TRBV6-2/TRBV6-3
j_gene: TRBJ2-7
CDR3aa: CASTGLAGTSYEQYF
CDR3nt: TGTGCCAGCACCGGACTAGCGGGGACCTCCTACGAGCAGTACTTC

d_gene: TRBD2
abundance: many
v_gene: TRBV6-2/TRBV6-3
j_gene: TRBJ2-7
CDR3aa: CASNPAGTSGYEQYF
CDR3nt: TGTGCCAGCAACCCCGCCGGGACTAGCGGCTACGAGCAGTACTTC

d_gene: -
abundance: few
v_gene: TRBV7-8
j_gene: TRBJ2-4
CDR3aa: CASSPGRPGNIQYF
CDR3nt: TGTGCCAGCAGCCCGGGACGACCGGGGAACATTCAGTACTTC

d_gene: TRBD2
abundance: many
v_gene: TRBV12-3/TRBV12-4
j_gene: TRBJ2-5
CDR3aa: CASSPQLGGRETQYF
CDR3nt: TGTGCCAGCAGCCCACAGCTGGGGGGGAGAGAGACCCAGTACTTC

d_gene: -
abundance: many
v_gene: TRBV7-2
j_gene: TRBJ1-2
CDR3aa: CASSSPPLHGYTF
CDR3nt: TGTGCCAGCAGCTCTCCCCCCCTTCATGGCTACACCTTC

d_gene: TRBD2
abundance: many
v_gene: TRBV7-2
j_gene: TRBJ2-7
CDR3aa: CASSSLAGGSYEQYF
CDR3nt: TGTGCCAGCAGCTCGTTAGCGGGAGGGTCCTACGAGCAGTACTTC

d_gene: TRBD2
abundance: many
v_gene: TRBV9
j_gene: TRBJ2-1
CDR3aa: CASSVVPGGGPGNEQFF
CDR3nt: TGTGCCAGCAGCGTAGTCCCCGGGGGGGGGCCTGGCAATGAGCAGTTCTTC

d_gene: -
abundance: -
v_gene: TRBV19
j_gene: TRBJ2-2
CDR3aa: CASRRRKETNTGELFF
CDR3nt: TGTGCCAGTAGAAGGAGGAAGGAAACGAACACCGGGGAGCTGTTTTTT

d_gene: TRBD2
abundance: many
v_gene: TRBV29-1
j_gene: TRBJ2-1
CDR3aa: CSVVVGGWNEQFF
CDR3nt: TGCAGCGTTGTTGTGGGGGGGTGGAATGAGCAGTTCTTC

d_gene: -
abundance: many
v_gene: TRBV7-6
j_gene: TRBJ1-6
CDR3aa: CASSLGSGNSPLHF
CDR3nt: TGTGCCAGCAGCTTAGGGTCGGGGAATTCACCCCTCCACTTT

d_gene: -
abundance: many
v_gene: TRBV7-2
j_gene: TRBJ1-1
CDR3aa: CASSLGGLGNTEAFF
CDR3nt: TGTGCCAGCAGCTTAGGGGGGTTGGGAAACACTGAAGCTTTCTTT

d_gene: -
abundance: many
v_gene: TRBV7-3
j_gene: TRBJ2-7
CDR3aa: CASSLNTGTAGEQYF
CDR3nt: TGTGCCAGCAGCTTAAACACTGGGACAGCGGGCGAGCAGTACTTC

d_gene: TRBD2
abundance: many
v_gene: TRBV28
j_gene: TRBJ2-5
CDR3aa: CASSHYGGGSGQETQYF
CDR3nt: TGTGCCAGCAGCCACTATGGGGGGGGATCGGGGCAAGAGACCCAGTACTTC

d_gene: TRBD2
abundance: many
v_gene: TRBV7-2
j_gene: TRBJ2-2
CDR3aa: CASSKLPGTSSTGELFF
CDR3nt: TGTGCCAGCAGCAAACTCCCCGGGACTAGTTCCACCGGGGAGCTGTTTTTT

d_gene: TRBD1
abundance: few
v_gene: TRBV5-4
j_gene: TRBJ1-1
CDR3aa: CASSLGAMGTGVNTEAFF
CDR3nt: TGTGCCAGCAGCTTGGGAGCCATGGGGACAGGGGTGAACACTGAAGCTTTCTTT

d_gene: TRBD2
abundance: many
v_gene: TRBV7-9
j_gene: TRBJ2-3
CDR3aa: CASSLVGGRGGDTQYF
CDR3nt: TGTGCCAGCAGCTTAGTCGGCGGGAGGGGCGGAGATACGCAGTATTTT

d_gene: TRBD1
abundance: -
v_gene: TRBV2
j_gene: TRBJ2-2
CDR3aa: CASRHDRGNTGELFF
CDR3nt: TGTGCCAGCAGGCACGACAGGGGGAACACCGGGGAGCTGTTTTTT

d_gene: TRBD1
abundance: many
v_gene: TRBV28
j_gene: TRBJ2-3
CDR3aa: CASSRQGWGTDTQYF
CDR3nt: TGTGCCAGCAGCCGACAGGGGTGGGGCACAGATACGCAGTATTTT

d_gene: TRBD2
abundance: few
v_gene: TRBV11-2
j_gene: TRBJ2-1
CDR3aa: CASSEREGRVGNEQFF
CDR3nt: TGTGCCAGCAGCGAACGGGAGGGCCGAGTGGGGAATGAGCAGTTCTTC

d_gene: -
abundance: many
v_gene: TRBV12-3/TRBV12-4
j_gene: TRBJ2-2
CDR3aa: CASSPPRGNTGELFF
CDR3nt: TGTGCCAGCAGTCCCCCCCGGGGTAACACCGGGGAGCTGTTTTTT

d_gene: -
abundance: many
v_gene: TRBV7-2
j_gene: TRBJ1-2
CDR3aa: CASSLSKAVGGYTF
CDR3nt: TGTGCCAGCAGCTTAAGTAAGGCAGTGGGAGGCTACACCTTC

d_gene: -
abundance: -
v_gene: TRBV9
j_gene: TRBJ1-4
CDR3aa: CASTTGASNEKLFF
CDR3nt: TGTGCCAGCACAACGGGGGCCTCAAATGAAAAACTGTTTTTT

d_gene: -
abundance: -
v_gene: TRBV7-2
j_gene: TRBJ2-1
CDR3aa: CASSFWGNGQFF
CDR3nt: TGCGCCAGCAGCTTTTGGGGCAATGGGCAGTTCTTC

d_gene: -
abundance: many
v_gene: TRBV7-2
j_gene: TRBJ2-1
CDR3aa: CASSIPSGGRISITF
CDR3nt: TGTGCCAGCAGTATCCCTTCGGGTGGCCGAATCTCAATAACCTTC

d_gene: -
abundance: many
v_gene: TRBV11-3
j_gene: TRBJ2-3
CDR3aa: CASSPDPLTDTQYF
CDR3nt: TGTGCCAGCAGCCCCGATCCACTCACAGATACGCAGTATTTT

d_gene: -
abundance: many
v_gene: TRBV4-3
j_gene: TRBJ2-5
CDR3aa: CASSQAKQQETQYF
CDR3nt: TGCGCCAGCAGCCAAGCCAAACAACAAGAGACCCAGTACTTC

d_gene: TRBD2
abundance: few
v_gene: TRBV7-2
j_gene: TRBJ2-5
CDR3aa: CASSSRRGVQETQYF
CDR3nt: TGTGCCAGCAGCTCGCGGCGGGGGGTCCAAGAGACCCAGTACTTC

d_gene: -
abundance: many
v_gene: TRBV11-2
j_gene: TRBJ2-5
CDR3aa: CASSFAYQETQYF
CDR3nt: TGTGCCAGCAGCTTCGCGTACCAAGAGACCCAGTACTTC

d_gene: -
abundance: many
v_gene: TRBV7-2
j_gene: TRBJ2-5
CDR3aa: CASSLTGAVETQYF
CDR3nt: TGTGCCAGCAGCTTAACGGGGGCTGTAGAGACCCAGTACTTC

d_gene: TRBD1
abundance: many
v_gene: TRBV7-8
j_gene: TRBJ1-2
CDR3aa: CASSSNTGTGAGGYTF
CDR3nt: TGTGCCAGCAGCTCCAATACCGGGACAGGGGCGGGAGGCTACACCTTC

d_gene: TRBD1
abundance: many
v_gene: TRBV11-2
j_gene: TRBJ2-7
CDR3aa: CASSLAGQGYEQYF
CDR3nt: TGTGCCAGCAGCTTAGCGGGACAGGGCTACGAGCAGTACTTC

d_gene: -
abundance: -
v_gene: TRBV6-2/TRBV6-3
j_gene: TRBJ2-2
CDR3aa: CASSYGTGELFF
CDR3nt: TGTGCCAGCAGTTATGGGACCGGGGAGCTGTTTTTT

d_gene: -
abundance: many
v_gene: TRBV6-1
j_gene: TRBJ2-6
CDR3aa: CASNSRTSGANVLTF
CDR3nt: TGTGCCAGCAACTCCCGGACCTCTGGGGCCAACGTCCTGACTTTC

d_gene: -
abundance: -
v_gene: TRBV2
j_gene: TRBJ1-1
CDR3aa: CASSAQATATSEAFF
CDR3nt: TGTGCCAGCAGCGCTCAGGCCACGGCAACATCTGAAGCTTTCTTT

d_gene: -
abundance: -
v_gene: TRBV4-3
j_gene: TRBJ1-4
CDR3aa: CASSQVTGVNEKLFF
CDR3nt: TGCGCCAGCAGCCAAGTGACAGGAGTTAATGAAAAACTGTTTTTT

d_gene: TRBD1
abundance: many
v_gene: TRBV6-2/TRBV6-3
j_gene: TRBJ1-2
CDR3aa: CASSYSGQGPSYTF
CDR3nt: TGTGCCAGCAGTTACTCGGGACAGGGGCCGAGCTACACCTTC

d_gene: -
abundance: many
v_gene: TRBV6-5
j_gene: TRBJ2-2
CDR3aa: CASSYEGDGELFF
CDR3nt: TGTGCCAGCAGTTATGAAGGGGACGGGGAGCTGTTTTTT

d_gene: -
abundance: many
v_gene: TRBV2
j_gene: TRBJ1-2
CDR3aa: CASSEVKGGVNYGYTF
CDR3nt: TGTGCCAGCAGTGAAGTGAAGGGTGGGGTAAACTATGGCTACACCTTC

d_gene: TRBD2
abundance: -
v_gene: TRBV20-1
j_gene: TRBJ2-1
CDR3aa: CSASRGSLGLAGPSSYNEQFF
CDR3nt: TGCAGTGCTAGTCGGGGGTCACTGGGACTAGCGGGCCCTAGCTCCTACAATGAGCAGTTCTTC

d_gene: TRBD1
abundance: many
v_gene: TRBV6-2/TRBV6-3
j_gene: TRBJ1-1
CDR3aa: CASSRDRGLGAEAFF
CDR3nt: TGTGCCAGCAGCCGCGACAGGGGGCTAGGGGCTGAAGCTTTCTTT

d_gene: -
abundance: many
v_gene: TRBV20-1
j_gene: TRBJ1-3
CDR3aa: CSARALGTSGNTIYF
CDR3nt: TGCAGTGCTAGAGCTCTCGGGACTTCTGGAAACACCATATATTTT

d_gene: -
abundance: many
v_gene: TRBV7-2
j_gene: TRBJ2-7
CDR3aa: CASSLGRPRFSYEQYF
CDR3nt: TGTGCCAGCAGCTTAGGTCGTCCCAGGTTCTCCTACGAGCAGTACTTC